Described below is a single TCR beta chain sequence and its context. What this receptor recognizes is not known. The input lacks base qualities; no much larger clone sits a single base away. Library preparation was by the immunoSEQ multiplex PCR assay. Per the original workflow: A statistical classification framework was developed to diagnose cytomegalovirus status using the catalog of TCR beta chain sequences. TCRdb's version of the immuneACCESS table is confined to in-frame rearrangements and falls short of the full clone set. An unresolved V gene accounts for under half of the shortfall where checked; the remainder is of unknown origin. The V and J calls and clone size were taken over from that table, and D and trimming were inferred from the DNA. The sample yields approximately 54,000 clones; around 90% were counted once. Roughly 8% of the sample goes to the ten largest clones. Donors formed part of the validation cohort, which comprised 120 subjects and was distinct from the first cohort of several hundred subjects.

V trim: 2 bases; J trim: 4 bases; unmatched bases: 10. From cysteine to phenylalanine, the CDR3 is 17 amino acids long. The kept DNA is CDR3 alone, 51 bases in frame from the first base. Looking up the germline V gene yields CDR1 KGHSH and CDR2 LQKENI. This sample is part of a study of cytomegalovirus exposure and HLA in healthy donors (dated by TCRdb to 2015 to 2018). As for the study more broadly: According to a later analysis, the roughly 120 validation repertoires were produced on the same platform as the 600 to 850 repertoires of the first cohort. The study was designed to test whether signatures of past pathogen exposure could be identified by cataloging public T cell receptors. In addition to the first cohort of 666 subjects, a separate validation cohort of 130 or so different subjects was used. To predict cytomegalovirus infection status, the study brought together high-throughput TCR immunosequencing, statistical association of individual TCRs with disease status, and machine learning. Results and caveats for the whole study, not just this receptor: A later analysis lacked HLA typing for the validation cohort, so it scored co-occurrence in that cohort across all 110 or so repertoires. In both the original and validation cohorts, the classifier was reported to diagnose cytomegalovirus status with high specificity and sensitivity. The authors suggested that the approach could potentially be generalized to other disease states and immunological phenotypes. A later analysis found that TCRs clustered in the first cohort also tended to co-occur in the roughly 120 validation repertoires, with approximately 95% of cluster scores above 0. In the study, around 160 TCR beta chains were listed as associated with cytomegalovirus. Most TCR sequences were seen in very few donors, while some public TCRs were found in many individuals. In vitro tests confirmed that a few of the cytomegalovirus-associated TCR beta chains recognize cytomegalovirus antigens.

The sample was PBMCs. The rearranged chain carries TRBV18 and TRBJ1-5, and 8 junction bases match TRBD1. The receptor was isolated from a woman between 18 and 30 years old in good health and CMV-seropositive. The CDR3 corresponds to CASSPDGTGGPNQPQHF. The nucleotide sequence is TGTGCCAGCTCACCAGACGGGACAGGAGGACCAAATCAGCCCCAGCATTTT.